These T cell receptor beta chains were read from a single sample in a study of blood T cell repertoires in COVID-19. The repertoire was sequenced with immunoSEQ multiplex PCR; TCRdb's copy has only in-frame clones and lacks some. The sample has 200,000 to 250,000 clones, approximately 90% seen once. Sequencing used PBMCs or T cells enriched from blood (not recorded which). These receptors came from a woman between 25 and 40 years old who had recovered from COVID-19. Both conserved end residues are part of each CDR3. Each record gives: V gene, D gene, clone size, J gene, CDR3 DNA, CDR3 protein. D genes are given only for firm matches. Only part of the rows carry a size: once, few, many, or a class if the clone is expanded.

TRBV9	TRBD1	NA	TRBJ2-2	TGTGCCAGCAGCGTGGGACAGGGGGCCAGAAGTCACACCGGGGAGCTGTTTTTT	CASSVGQGARSHTGELFF
TRBV28	NA	NA	TRBJ2-5	TGTGCCAGCACCAAAAGGGGAGAGACCCAGTACTTC	CASTKRGETQYF
TRBV11-2	NA	NA	TRBJ2-1	TGTGCCAGCAGCTTAGGGTGGGAGGCGTTCGGTGAGCAGTTCTTC	CASSLGWEAFGEQFF
TRBV6-2/TRBV6-3	NA	NA	TRBJ2-1	TGTGCCAGCAGTTACGAGGGAACCTTCTACAATGAGCAGTTCTTC	CASSYEGTFYNEQFF
TRBV28	NA	NA	TRBJ1-6	TGTGCCAGCAGTTTCTCGGGGGGCGAAAATTCACCCCTCCACTTT	CASSFSGGENSPLHF
TRBV10-3	NA	NA	TRBJ2-2	TGTGCCATCAGTGGGACACCCCTTGGAATAGAGGCTGGGGAGCTGTTTTTT	CAISGTPLGIEAGELFF
TRBV4-1	NA	NA	TRBJ2-3	TGCGCCAGCAGCCCCCTTTCAGGACAGAACACAGATACGCAGTATTTT	CASSPLSGQNTDTQYF
TRBV30	NA	NA	TRBJ1-6	TGTGCCTGGAGTGTACTCGACAGTTCACCCCTCCACTTT	CAWSVLDSSPLHF
TRBV28	TRBD1	NA	TRBJ1-2	TGTGCCAGCAGTCCCGTAAGGGGGCGTTCCGGTGGCTACACCTTC	CASSPVRGRSGGYTF
TRBV7-3	NA	NA	TRBJ1-1	TGTGCCAGCAGCTTAGAGGGAAGGAGAGAAGCTTTCTTT	CASSLEGRREAFF
TRBV7-3	TRBD2	NA	TRBJ2-1	TGTGCCAGCAGCTTAATTGGGCGGGAGGCGGGAGGGCCATGGAATGAGCAGTTCTTC	CASSLIGREAGGPWNEQFF
TRBV7-2	NA	NA	TRBJ1-2	TGTGCCAGCAGCTTGTTATTGTTAGGGGCCGGTGGCTACACCTTC	CASSLLLLGAGGYTF
TRBV7-3	TRBD1	NA	TRBJ1-2	TGTGCCAGCAGCTCCCAGACAGGGTCAGTCTATGGCTACACCTTC	CASSSQTGSVYGYTF
TRBV5-1	TRBD2	NA	TRBJ2-7	TGCGCCAGCAGCCTAGGGACTAGCCCCAGAACCTACGAGCAGTACTTC	CASSLGTSPRTYEQYF
TRBV5-4	NA	NA	TRBJ2-7	TGTGCCAGCAGCTTGGGGACAGTCTCCTACGAGCAGTACTTC	CASSLGTVSYEQYF
TRBV4-2	NA	NA	TRBJ1-6	TGTGCCAGCAGCCTTACCGGGGGGCTTAGCAATTCACCCCTCCACTTT	CASSLTGGLSNSPLHF
TRBV27	NA	NA	TRBJ2-4	TGTGCCAGCAGTTTTTGGGGACATAAGGGGTTGGCCAAAAACATTCAGTACTTC	CASSFWGHKGLAKNIQYF
TRBV5-1	NA	NA	TRBJ1-6	TGCGCCAGCAGCTTGACGACAGGCTCCTATAATTCACCCCTCCACTTT	CASSLTTGSYNSPLHF
TRBV29-1	TRBD2	NA	TRBJ2-3	TGCAGCGTTGAGGGGCCTAGCGGGAGGATAGATACGCAGTATTTT	CSVEGPSGRIDTQYF
TRBV28	NA	few	TRBJ2-6	TGTGCCAGCAGTTTTGAGGGATACTCTGGGGCCAACGTCCTGACTTTC	CASSFEGYSGANVLTF
TRBV6-2/TRBV6-3	TRBD1	NA	TRBJ2-2	TGTGCCAGCAGTGGGCCGGGACAGGGGAACACCGGGGAGCTGTTTTTT	CASSGPGQGNTGELFF
TRBV5-1	NA	NA	TRBJ2-4	TGCGCCAGCAGCGCCCGAGCGGGCGGGCCCGTAAACATTCAGTACTTC	CASSARAGGPVNIQYF
TRBV10-3	TRBD1	NA	TRBJ1-1	TGTGCCAACCAGGGGGCTATGAACACTGAAGCTTTCTTT	CANQGAMNTEAFF
TRBV28	NA	NA	TRBJ1-5	TGTGCCAGCAGTTTTGGCCCGTCGAGCAATCAGCCCCAGCATTTT	CASSFGPSSNQPQHF
TRBV19	TRBD2	NA	TRBJ2-1	TGTGCCAGTAGTAATCTCGGGGGAGGGTACAATGAGCAGTTCTTC	CASSNLGGGYNEQFF
TRBV6-2/TRBV6-3	TRBD2	NA	TRBJ2-1	TGTGCCAGCAGTTATGGCGGGACTAGGCGCAGCAATGAGCAGTTCTTC	CASSYGGTRRSNEQFF
TRBV5-1	TRBD2	NA	TRBJ2-7	TGCGCCAGCAGCTCCGGACTAGTTAGCGACGAGCAGTACTTC	CASSSGLVSDEQYF
TRBV7-2	TRBD2	NA	TRBJ2-7	TGTGCCAGCAGCCTCCAGCGGGAGCGCGAGCAGTACTTC	CASSLQREREQYF
TRBV19	TRBD1	NA	TRBJ1-5	TGTGCCAGTAGTAGGACAGGGAATAACAATCAGCCCCAGCATTTT	CASSRTGNNNQPQHF
TRBV7-3	TRBD2	NA	TRBJ2-2	TGTGCCAGCAGCTTAAGACTAGCGGGAGCCACCGGGGAGCTGTTTTTT	CASSLRLAGATGELFF
TRBV12-3/TRBV12-4	NA	NA	TRBJ1-5	TGTGCCAGCAGCCTATCGGAGACTCAGCCCCAGCATTTT	CASSLSETQPQHF